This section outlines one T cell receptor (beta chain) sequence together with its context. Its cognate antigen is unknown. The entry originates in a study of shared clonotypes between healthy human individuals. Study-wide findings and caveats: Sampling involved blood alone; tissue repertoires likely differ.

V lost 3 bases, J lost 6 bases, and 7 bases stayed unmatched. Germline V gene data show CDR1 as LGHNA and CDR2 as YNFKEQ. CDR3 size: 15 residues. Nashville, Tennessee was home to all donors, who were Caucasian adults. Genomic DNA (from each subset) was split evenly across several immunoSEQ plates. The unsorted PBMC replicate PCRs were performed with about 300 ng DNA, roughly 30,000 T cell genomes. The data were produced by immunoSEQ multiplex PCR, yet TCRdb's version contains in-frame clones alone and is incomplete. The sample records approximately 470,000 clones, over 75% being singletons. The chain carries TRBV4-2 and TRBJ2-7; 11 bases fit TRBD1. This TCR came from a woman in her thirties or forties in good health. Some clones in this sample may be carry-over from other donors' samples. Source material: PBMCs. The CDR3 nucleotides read TGTGCCAGCAGCCAGCCGGGACAGGGGGTTAGCGAGCAGTACTTC. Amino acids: CASSQPGQGVSEQYF.